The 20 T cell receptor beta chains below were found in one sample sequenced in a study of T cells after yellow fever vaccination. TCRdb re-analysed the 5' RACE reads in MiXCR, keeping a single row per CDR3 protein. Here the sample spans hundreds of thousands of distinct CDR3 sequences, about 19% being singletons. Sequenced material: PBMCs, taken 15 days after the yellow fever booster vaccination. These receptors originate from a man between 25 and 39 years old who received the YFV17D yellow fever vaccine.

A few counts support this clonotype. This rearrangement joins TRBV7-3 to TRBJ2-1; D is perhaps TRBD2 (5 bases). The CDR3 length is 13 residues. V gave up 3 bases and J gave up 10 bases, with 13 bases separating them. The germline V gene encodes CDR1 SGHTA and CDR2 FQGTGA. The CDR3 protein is CASSFNLRGEQFF. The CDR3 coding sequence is TGTGCCAGCAGCTTTAACTTGCGCGGGGAGCAGTTCTTC.

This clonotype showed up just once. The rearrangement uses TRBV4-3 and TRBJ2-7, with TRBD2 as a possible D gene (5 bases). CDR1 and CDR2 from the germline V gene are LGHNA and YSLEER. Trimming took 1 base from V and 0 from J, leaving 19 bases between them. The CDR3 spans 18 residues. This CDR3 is CASSQVDASGGYSYEQYF. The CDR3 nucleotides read TGCGCCAGCAGCCAAGTGGACGCGAGCGGAGGTTACTCCTACGAGCAGTACTTC.

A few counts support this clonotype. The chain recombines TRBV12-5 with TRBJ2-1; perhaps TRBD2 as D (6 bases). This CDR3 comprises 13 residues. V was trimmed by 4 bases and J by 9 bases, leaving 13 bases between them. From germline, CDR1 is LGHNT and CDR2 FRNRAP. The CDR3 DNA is TGTGCTAGTGGTTACGGGGGACCAGCTGAGCAGTTCTTC. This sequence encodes CASGYGGPAEQFF.

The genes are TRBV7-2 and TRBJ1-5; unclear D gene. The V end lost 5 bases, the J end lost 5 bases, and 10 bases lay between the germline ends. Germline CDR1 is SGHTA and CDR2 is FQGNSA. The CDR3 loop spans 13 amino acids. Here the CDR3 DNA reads TGTGCCAGCAGCCCGGGTGGAGATCAGCCCCAGCATTTT. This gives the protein CASSPGGDQPQHF.

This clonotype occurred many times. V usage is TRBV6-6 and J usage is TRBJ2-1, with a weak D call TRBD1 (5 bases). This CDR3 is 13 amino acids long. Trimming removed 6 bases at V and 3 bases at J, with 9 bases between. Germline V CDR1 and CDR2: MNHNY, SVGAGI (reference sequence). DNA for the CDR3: TGTGCCAGCAGCCTTCAGGGCTACAATGAGCAGTTCTTC. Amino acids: CASSLQGYNEQFF.

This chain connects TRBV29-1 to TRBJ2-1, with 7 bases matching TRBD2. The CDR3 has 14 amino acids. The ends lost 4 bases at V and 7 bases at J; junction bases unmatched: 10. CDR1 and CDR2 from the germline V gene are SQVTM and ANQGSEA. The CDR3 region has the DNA TGCAGCGTTGTTCGGGCGGGAGCCCCTAATGAGCAGTTCTTC. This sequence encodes CSVVRAGAPNEQFF.

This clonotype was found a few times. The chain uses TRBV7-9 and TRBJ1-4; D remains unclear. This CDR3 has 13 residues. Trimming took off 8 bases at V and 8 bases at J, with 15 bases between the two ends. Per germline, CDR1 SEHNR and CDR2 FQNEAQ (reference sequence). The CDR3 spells CASESGRKEKLFF. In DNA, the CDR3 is TGTGCCAGCGAGAGTGGTCGAAAGGAAAAACTGTTTTTT.

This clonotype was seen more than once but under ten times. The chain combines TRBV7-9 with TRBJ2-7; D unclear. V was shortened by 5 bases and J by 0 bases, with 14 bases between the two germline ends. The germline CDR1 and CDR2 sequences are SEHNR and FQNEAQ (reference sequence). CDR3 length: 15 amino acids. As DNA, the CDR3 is TGTGCCAGCAGCCCTACACCCGGACGCTCCTACGAGCAGTACTTC. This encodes CASSPTPGRSYEQYF.

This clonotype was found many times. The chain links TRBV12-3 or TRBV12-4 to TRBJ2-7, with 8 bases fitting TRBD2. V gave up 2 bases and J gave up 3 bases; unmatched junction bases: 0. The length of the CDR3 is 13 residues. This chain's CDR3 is CASSLRGGYEQYF. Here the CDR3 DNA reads TGTGCCAGCAGTTTACGGGGGGGCTACGAGCAGTACTTC.

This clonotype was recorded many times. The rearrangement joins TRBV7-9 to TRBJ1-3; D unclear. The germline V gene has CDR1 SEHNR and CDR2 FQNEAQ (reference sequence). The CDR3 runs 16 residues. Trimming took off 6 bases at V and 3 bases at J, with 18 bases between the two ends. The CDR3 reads CASSSPGTSNGNTIYF. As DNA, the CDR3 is TGTGCCAGCAGTTCTCCGGGAACCAGTAATGGAAACACCATATATTTT.

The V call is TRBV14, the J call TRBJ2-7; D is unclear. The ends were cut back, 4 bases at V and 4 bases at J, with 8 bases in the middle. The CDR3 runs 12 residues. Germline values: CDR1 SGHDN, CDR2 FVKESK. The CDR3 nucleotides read TGTGCCAGCAGCCCCTTAGGGTACGAGCAGTACTTC. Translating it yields CASSPLGYEQYF.

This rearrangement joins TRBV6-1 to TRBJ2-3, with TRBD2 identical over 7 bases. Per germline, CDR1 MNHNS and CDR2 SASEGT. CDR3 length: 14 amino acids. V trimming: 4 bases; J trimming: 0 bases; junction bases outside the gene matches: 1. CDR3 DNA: TGTGCCAGCAGTGGGACTAGGAGCACAGATACGCAGTATTTT. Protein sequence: CASSGTRSTDTQYF.

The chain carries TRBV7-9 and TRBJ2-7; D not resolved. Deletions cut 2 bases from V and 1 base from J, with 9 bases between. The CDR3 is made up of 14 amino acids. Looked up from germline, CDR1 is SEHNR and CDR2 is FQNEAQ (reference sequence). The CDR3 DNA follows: TGTGCCAGCAGCTTAAACAAAGGGTCCTACGAGCAGTACTTC. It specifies CASSLNKGSYEQYF.

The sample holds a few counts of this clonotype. The CDR3 region is CASGGGVTGANVLTF. The CDR3 region has the DNA TGTGCCAGCGGAGGAGGGGTTACTGGGGCCAACGTCCTGACTTTC. The chain carries TRBV5-4 and TRBJ2-6, with D maybe TRBD2 (6 bases). The ends were cut back, 7 bases at V and 2 bases at J, with 13 bases in the middle. This CDR3 comprises 15 residues. Germline V CDR1 and CDR2: SGHNT, YYREEE (reference sequence).

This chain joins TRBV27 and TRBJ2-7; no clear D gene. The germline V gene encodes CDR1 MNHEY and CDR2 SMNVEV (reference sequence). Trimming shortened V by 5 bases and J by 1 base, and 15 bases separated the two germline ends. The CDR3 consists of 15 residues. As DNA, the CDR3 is TGTGCCAGCAGTACCCGCCTACTAAAGTCCTACGAGCAGTACTTC. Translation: CASSTRLLKSYEQYF.

This CDR3 is CASSQYGTDYNTDTQYF. The DNA for the CDR3 is TGCGCCAGCAGCCAATATGGGACAGACTACAACACAGATACGCAGTATTTT. The chain uses TRBV4-3 and TRBJ2-3; 7 nucleotides agree with TRBD1. The germline CDR1 and CDR2 sequences are LGHNA and YSLEER. The CDR3 contains 17 residues. J was trimmed by 2 bases and V by 2 bases; bases with no gene match: 10.

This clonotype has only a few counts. DNA of the CDR3: TGCAGTGCTAGTTGGGGGCTCGACAATGAGCAGTTCTTC. This encodes CSASWGLDNEQFF. V and J are TRBV20-1 and TRBJ2-1; D perhaps matches TRBD1 (6 bases). The V gene lost 3 bases and the J gene lost 5 bases, with 11 bases spanning the gap. The CDR3 runs to 13 residues. Germline CDR1 is DFQATT and CDR2 is SNEGSKA (reference sequence).

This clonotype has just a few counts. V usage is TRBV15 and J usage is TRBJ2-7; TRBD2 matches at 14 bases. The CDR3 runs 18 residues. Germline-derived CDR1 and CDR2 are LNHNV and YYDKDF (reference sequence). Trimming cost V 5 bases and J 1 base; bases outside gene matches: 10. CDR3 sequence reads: CATSGPGLAGVGSYEQYF. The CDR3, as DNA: TGTGCCACCAGCGGTCCGGGACTAGCGGGAGTAGGTTCCTACGAGCAGTACTTC.

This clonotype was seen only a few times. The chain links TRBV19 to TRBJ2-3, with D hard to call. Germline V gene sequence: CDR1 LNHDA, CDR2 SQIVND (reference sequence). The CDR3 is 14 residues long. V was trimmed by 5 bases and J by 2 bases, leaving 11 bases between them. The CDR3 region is CASSSLGVTDTQYF. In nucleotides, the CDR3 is TGTGCCAGTAGTTCCCTGGGTGTCACAGATACGCAGTATTTT.

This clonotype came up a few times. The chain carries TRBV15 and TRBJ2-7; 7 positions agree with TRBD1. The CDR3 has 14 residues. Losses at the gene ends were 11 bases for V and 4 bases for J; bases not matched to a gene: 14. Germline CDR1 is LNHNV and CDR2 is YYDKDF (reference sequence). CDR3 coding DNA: TGTGCCTCTTCCCAGGGGGTTAGTCTATACGAGCAGTACTTC. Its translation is CASSQGVSLYEQYF.